These 7 T cell receptor beta chains came from one sample sequenced in a study of cytomegalovirus exposure and HLA in healthy donors. A multiplex PCR was run with 60 Vbeta primers and 13 Jbeta primers. Method: immunoSEQ multiplex PCR; TCRdb's copy keeps in-frame clones and lacks some. The sample lists under 200,000 clones, about four fifths occurring once. Sequenced material: PBMCs. The receptors were gathered from a woman aged 50 to 60 in good health and CMV-seropositive.

The V and J genes are TRBV16 and TRBJ2-1; 10 bases are a match to TRBD1. V was clipped by 6 bases and J by 8 bases; unmatched bases: 13. Per germline, CDR1 KGHSY and CDR2 FQNENV. This CDR3 has 16 amino acids. CDR3 region: CASSTRDRGFRDEQFF. The CDR3 bases are TGTGCCAGCAGTACCAGGGACAGGGGATTTAGGGATGAGCAGTTCTTC.

V gene TRBV6-5 combines with J gene TRBJ1-3, with D perhaps matching TRBD1 (6 bases). V lost 9 bases to trimming and J lost 0 bases, with 9 bases between them. Per germline, CDR1 MNHEY and CDR2 SVGAGI. The CDR3 is made up of 13 amino acids. This CDR3 is CASGTTSGNTIYF. The CDR3 bases are TGTGCCAGTGGGACAACCTCTGGAAACACCATATATTTT.

The chain combines TRBV6-6 with TRBJ2-2; a possible D gene is TRBD1 (5 bases). This CDR3 has 13 residues. Germline V gene data show CDR1 as MNHNY and CDR2 as SVGAGI (reference sequence). Trimming removed 7 bases at V and 4 bases at J, with 10 bases between. The DNA of the CDR3 is TGTGCCAGCAAAACAGGATCCACCGGGGAGCTGTTTTTT. It specifies CASKTGSTGELFF.

The chain joins TRBV28 to TRBJ2-5; D might be TRBD2 (6 bases). Germline V lookup: CDR1 MDHEN, CDR2 SYDVKM. The V and J ends lost 3 bases and 5 bases respectively, with 16 bases between them. The CDR3 totals 15 residues. CDR3 region: CASSLRTGVYETQYF. The CDR3 DNA reads TGTGCCAGCAGTTTGAGAACGGGAGTATATGAGACCCAGTACTTC.

The rearrangement links TRBV7-9 to TRBJ2-1; maybe TRBD2 (8 bases). CDR3 length: 17 amino acids. CDR1 and CDR2 from the germline V gene are SEHNR and FQNEAQ (reference sequence). V was cut by 3 bases and J by 1 base, with 16 bases left in between. As DNA, the CDR3 is TGTGCCAGCAGCTTTTCCCGGGGGGGACAGTCCTACAATGAGCAGTTCTTC. The encoded protein is CASSFSRGGQSYNEQFF.

The chain links TRBV2 to TRBJ2-3; TRBD2 matches at 7 bases. The trim removed 6 bases at V and 2 bases at J, leaving 5 bases unmatched. Germline V gene lookup returns CDR1 SNHLY and CDR2 FYNNEI. The CDR3 is 14 residues long. Here the CDR3 DNA reads TGTGCCAGCAGGGTCGGGGGGATCACAGATACGCAGTATTTT. It translates to CASRVGGITDTQYF.

With respect to this clone: The junction departs from the called germline gene at one end, perhaps through a read error. The J gene is TRBJ2-5, the V gene TRBV7-7, with 8 bases that match TRBD2. The CDR3 has 13 residues. Germline V gene sequence: CDR1 SSHAT, CDR2 FNYEAQ (reference sequence). CDR3 protein: CASSPGGQETQYF. The CDR3 region has the DNA TGTGCTAGCAGCCCGGGGGGGCAAGAGACCCAGTACTTC. Full variable domain (rest looked up from reference TRBV7-7 and TRBJ2-5): GAGVSQSPRYKVTKRGQDVTLRCDPISSHATLYWYQQALGQGPEFLTYFNYEAQPDKSGLPSDRFSAERPEGSISTLTIQRTEQRDSAMYRCASSPGGQETQYFGPGTRLLVL.